Described below is a single T cell receptor (beta chain) sequence and its context. As yet, its antigen is unknown. This record comes from a study of human T cells and chemical hapten exposure. Whole-study context: 0.01% DPC was applied to the upper back in patch tests, which were read at 6 days. Study-level findings and limits: After DPC sensitization, TCRs above 1 in 1000 frequency showed no change. It was expanded TCRs that formed significantly more large CDR3 similarity clusters than controls did. Patch test score was positively correlated with the counts of TCRs that had expanded at PT1.

TCRdb recomputed calls from the RACE reads with MiXCR, one row per CDR3 protein. Among about 49,000 distinct CDR3 sequences listed, less than 9.5% were seen once. Trimming cost V 6 bases and J 2 bases, with 15 bases left between them. Germline values: CDR1 SGHTS, CDR2 YDEGEE. The CDR3 loop spans 15 amino acids. The time point denotes: patch test 1, 2 weeks after DPC sensitization. The sample's treatment: therapeutic diphenylcyclopropenone sensitization with weekly scalp DPC. The sequence came from a woman aged 45-60 years with alopecia areata. Some clones in this sample may be carry-over from other donors' samples. V is TRBV5-8 and J is TRBJ1-5; TRBD1 might be the D (5 bases). Sequences were derived from whole blood, sampled in connection with sensitization to the hapten diphenylcyclopropenone (DPC). The CDR3 here is CASTDRGGGNQPQHF. Here the CDR3 DNA reads TGTGCCAGCACAGACCGGGGGGGAGGCAATCAGCCCCAGCATTTT.